This T cell receptor (beta chain) emerged from a study of cytomegalovirus exposure and HLA in healthy donors. General observations from the study: Through in vitro validation, three CMV-associated chains were shown to be specific for CMV antigens.

Data came from immunoSEQ multiplex PCR; TCRdb stores just in-frame clones and leaves some out. This sample has some 80,000 clones, with about 96% found just once. This clone was observed once. Its matching antigen is unknown. The source material was PBMCs. This TCR came from a woman between 18 and 29 years old in good health and CMV-seronegative.

This CDR3 is CASSSNPGSSVNYNEQFF. The CDR3 DNA reads TGTGCCAGCAGCTCGAATCCCGGGAGTAGCGTGAACTACAATGAGCAGTTCTTC. The V call is TRBV9, the J call TRBJ2-1; D may be TRBD2 (6 bases). The CDR3 is 18 residues long. V lost 4 bases to trimming and J lost 3 bases, with 23 bases between them. The germline V gene has CDR1 SGDLS and CDR2 YYNGEE.